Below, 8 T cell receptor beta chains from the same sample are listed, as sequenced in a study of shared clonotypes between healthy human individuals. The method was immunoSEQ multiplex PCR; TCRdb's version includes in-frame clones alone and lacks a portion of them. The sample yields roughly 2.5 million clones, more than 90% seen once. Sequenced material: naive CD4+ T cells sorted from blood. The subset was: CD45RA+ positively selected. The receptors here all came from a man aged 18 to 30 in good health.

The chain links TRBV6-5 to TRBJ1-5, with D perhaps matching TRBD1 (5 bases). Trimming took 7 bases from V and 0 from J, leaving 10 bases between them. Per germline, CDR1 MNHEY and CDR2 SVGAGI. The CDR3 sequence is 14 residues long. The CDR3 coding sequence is TGTGCCAGCAAACCCGACAGTAGCAATCAGCCCCAGCATTTT. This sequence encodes CASKPDSSNQPQHF.

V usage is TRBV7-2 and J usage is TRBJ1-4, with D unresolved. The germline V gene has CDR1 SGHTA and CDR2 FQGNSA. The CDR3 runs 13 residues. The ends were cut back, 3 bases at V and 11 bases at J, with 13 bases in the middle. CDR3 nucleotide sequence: TGTGCCAGCAGCTTGGGGATCCTTGACAAACTGTTTTTT. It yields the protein CASSLGILDKLFF. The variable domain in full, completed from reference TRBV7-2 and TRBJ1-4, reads GAGVSQSPSNKVTEKGKDVELRCDPISGHTALYWYRQSLGQGLEFLIYFQGNSAPDKSGLPSDRFSAERTGGSVSTLTIQRTQQEDSAVYLCASSLGILDKLFFGSGTQLSVL.

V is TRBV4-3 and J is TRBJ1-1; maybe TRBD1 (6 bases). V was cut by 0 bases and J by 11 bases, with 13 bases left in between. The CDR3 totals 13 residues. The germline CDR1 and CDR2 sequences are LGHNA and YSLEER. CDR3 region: CASSQDRGQGAFF. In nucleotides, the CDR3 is TGCGCCAGCAGCCAAGATCGGGGGCAGGGGGCTTTCTTT.

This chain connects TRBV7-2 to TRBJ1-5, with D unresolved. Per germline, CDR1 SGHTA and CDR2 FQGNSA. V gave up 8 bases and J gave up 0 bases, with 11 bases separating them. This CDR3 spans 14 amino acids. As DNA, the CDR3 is TGTGCCAGCGCGGCGGGGTATAGCAATCAGCCCCAGCATTTT. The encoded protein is CASAAGYSNQPQHF.

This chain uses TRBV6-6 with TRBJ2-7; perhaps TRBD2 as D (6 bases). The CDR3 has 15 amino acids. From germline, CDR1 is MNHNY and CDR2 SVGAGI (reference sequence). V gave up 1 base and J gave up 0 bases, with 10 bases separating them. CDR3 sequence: CASSYWIGSSYEQYF. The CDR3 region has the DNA TGTGCCAGCAGTTACTGGATCGGGAGCTCCTACGAGCAGTACTTC.

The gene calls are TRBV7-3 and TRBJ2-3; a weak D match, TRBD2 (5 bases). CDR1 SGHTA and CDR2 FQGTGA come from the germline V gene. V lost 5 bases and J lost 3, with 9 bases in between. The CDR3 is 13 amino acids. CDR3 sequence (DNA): TGTGCCAGCAGCGAGGGAGTAACAGATACGCAGTATTTT. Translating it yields CASSEGVTDTQYF.

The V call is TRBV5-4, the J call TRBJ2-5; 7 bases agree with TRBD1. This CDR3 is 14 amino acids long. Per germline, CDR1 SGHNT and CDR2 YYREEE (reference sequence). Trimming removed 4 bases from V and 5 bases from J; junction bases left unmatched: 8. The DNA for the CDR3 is TGTGCCAGCAGCCTCCGGGACAGCGGTGAGACCCAGTACTTC. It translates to CASSLRDSGETQYF. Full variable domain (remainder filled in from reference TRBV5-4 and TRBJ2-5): ETGVTQSPTHLIKTRGQQVTLRCSSQSGHNTVSWYQQALGQGPQFIFQYYREEENGRGNFPPRFSGLQFPNYSSELNVNALELDDSALYLCASSLRDSGETQYFGPGTRLLVL.

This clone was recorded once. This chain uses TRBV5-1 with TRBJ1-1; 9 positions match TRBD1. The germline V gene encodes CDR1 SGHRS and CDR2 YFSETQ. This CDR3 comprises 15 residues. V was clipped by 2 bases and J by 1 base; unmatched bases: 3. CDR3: CASSLQGAGNTEAFF. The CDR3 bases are TGCGCCAGCAGCTTACAGGGGGCCGGGAACACTGAAGCTTTCTTT.